These 2 T cell receptor beta chains share one sample of origin, sequenced in a study of T cell repertoires in cytomegalovirus infection. Via MiXCR, TCRdb re-called the reads, giving one row per CDR3 protein. The profile shows 830,000 or so distinct CDR3 sequences, around a third of them singletons. For these TCRs, the target antigens are not known. The specimen comprised cultured CD8+ T cells from PBMCs, sampled from culture after CMV antigen stimulation. Every receptor here comes from a human donor in good health (CMV status not recorded). Some clones in this sample may be carry-over from other donors' samples.

The genes are TRBV2 and TRBJ2-3; 9 nucleotides align to TRBD2. The CDR3 runs 18 residues. Per the germline V gene, CDR1 is SNHLY and CDR2 is FYNNEI. V shed 8 bases, J shed 2 bases, and the junction held 17 bases outside the gene matches. This chain's CDR3 is CASPRRGRGGVFTDTQYF. In DNA form, the CDR3 reads TGTGCCAGCCCGAGAAGGGGGCGGGGGGGGGTCTTCACAGATACGCAGTATTTT.

The genes are TRBV19 and TRBJ1-1; a possible D gene is TRBD1 (5 bases). V was shortened by 6 bases and J by 6 bases, with 11 bases between the two germline ends. Germline V gene data show CDR1 as LNHDA and CDR2 as SQIVND (reference sequence). The CDR3 is 12 amino acids. The CDR3 spells CASRIGGAEAFF. As DNA, the CDR3 is TGTGCCAGTAGGATTGGAGGGGCTGAAGCTTTCTTT.